These 15 T cell receptor beta chains came from one sample sequenced in a study of cytomegalovirus exposure and HLA in healthy donors. The PCR ran on 60 Vbeta and 13 Jbeta primers. This table comes from immunoSEQ multiplex PCR, and its TCRdb copy is limited to in-frame clones, with some not included. This sample has roughly 70,000 clones, with just under 75% found just once. Sequencing input: PBMCs. The receptor set was obtained from a human donor in good health.

This clone was picked up a small number of times. J is TRBJ1-1 and V is TRBV19; 11 bases are a match to TRBD1. Per the germline V gene, CDR1 is LNHDA and CDR2 is SQIVND (reference sequence). V lost 1 base to trimming and J lost 2 bases; unmatched junction nucleotides: 3. This CDR3 has 16 amino acids. CDR3 region: CASSIAGTGGNTEAFF. The CDR3 DNA follows: TGTGCCAGTAGTATAGCCGGGACAGGGGGTAACACTGAAGCTTTCTTT.

The CDR3 nucleotides read TGTGCCAGCAGCTTAGACAGGGGAACACCCCTCCACTTT. It yields the protein CASSLDRGTPLHF. The chain couples TRBV7-2 to TRBJ1-6; 7 nucleotides align to TRBD1. V shed 1 base, J shed 11 bases, and the junction held 2 bases outside the gene matches. The CDR3 sequence is 13 residues long. Germline CDR1 SGHTA, CDR2 FQGNSA.

The rearrangement links TRBV19 to TRBJ2-1; 10 nucleotides agree with TRBD1. Germline trimming cut 5 bases from V and 9 bases from J; bases unmatched to any gene: 16. CDR1 is LNHDA and CDR2 is SQIVND in the germline V gene (reference sequence). The CDR3 runs to 17 residues. The CDR3 sequence: CASSLTGTGVTRAEQFF. In nucleotides, the CDR3 is TGTGCCAGTAGTCTAACCGGGACAGGGGTAACGAGGGCTGAGCAGTTCTTC.

The chain joins TRBV7-9 to TRBJ1-2, with no clear D. From germline, CDR1 is SEHNR and CDR2 FQNEAQ (reference sequence). Trimming removed 5 bases from V and 7 bases from J, with 11 bases in between. The CDR3 loop spans 12 amino acids. The CDR3 here is CASSPWAGGYTF. As DNA, the CDR3 is TGTGCCAGCAGCCCATGGGCAGGTGGCTACACCTTC.

The chain recombines TRBV28 with TRBJ2-7; TRBD2 agrees at 7 bases. Germline-derived CDR1 and CDR2 are MDHEN and SYDVKM. This CDR3 is built from 14 residues. V lost 5 bases and J lost 3; bases outside the gene matches: 7. This chain's CDR3 is CASSPPGLSYEQYF. The CDR3 coding sequence is TGTGCCAGCAGTCCCCCGGGACTAAGCTACGAGCAGTACTTC.

The gene calls are TRBV4-1 and TRBJ2-6; D gene uncertain. CDR1 and CDR2 (germline): MGHRA, YSYEKL. The ends were cut back, 0 bases at V and 0 bases at J, with 6 bases in the middle. CDR3 size: 16 residues. Written as DNA, the CDR3 is TGCGCCAGCAGCCAAGAGAGGTTCTCTGGGGCCAACGTCCTGACTTTC. Amino acid sequence: CASSQERFSGANVLTF.

J is TRBJ1-2 and V is TRBV5-1; D is undetermined. In germline, CDR1 is SGHRS, CDR2 YFSETQ. The CDR3 is made up of 17 amino acids. Trimming took 0 bases from V and 3 from J, leaving 18 bases between them. CDR3 DNA sequence: TGCGCCAGCAGCTTGGGGGCAGGCCAAACCTTTTACTATGGCTACACCTTC. Amino acids: CASSLGAGQTFYYGYTF.

This clone has more than one count but fewer than ten. The chain uses TRBV28 and TRBJ2-2; D may be TRBD2 (6 bases). Germline values: CDR1 MDHEN, CDR2 SYDVKM. The V gene lost 2 bases and the J gene lost 2 bases, with 9 bases spanning the gap. The CDR3 is 15 residues long. The CDR3, as DNA: TGTGCCAGCAGTTTAGGAGGGGCTAACACCGGGGAGCTGTTTTTT. This gives the protein CASSLGGANTGELFF.

This sequence joins TRBV25-1 and TRBJ1-4; TRBD1 might be the D (5 bases). CDR1 is MGHDK, CDR2 SYGVNS, per germline. The CDR3 extends over 14 amino acids. V lost 2 bases, J lost 7 bases, and 11 bases lay in between. The CDR3 nucleotides are TGTGCCAGCAGTGAAACCATGGGGGGTGAAAAACTGTTTTTT. Encoded protein: CASSETMGGEKLFF.

The gene calls are TRBV2 and TRBJ2-3, with 7 bases lining up with TRBD1. In germline, CDR1 is SNHLY, CDR2 FYNNEI. The V gene end was trimmed by 8 bases and the J gene end by 2 bases; junction bases not matched to a gene: 7. The CDR3 spans 14 residues. The CDR3 coding sequence is TGTGCCAGCTCTTACAGGGGACCCACAGATACGCAGTATTTT. Protein: CASSYRGPTDTQYF.

This clone was recorded a few times. The chain joins TRBV4-1 to TRBJ1-5; 8 nucleotides line up with TRBD1. The CDR3 is 14 amino acids. Per the germline V gene, CDR1 is MGHRA and CDR2 is YSYEKL. V was clipped by 0 bases and J by 6 bases; unmatched bases: 1. The DNA for the CDR3 is TGCGCCAGCAGCCAAGAGGACAGGGCTCAGCCCCAGCATTTT. Protein sequence: CASSQEDRAQPQHF.

This chain connects TRBV28 to TRBJ1-3; TRBD1 matches at 9 bases. CDR3 length equals 15 residues. Germline lookup yields CDR1 MDHEN and CDR2 SYDVKM. Unmatched junction bases numbered 10, after V lost 11 bases and J lost 2 bases. CDR3 sequence reads: CAFLQGAAPGNTIYF. CDR3 bases: TGTGCCTTCTTACAGGGGGCAGCTCCTGGAAACACCATATATTTT.

This clone was picked up a small number of times. The rearrangement joins TRBV10-2 to TRBJ1-5; the D is unclear. CDR1 and CDR2 (germline): WSHSY, SAAADI. The ends were cut back, 2 bases at V and 3 bases at J, with 11 bases in the middle. The CDR3 consists of 15 residues. Written as DNA, the CDR3 is TGCGCCAGCAGTGAGAGTGGACTGACCAATCAGCCCCAGCATTTT. It yields the protein CASSESGLTNQPQHF.

The V gene is TRBV6-5, the J gene TRBJ2-1; maybe TRBD1 (6 bases). Germline assignment: CDR1 MNHEY and CDR2 SVGAGI. V was clipped by 5 bases and J by 5 bases, with 16 bases between them. This CDR3 has 15 residues. The CDR3 reads CASSTSRGFHNEQFF. The CDR3 DNA follows: TGTGCCAGCAGTACGTCCAGGGGATTCCACAATGAGCAGTTCTTC.

In its sample, this clone was seen once. The chain recombines TRBV25-1 with TRBJ1-5; unclear D gene. V lost 4 bases, J lost 3 bases, and 7 bases lay in between. Germline V gene data show CDR1 as MGHDK and CDR2 as SYGVNS. This CDR3 has 13 amino acids. The CDR3 DNA reads TGTGCCAGCAGTGGGGCAGACAATCAGCCCCAGCATTTT. Protein product: CASSGADNQPQHF.